Listed below are T cell receptor beta chains from one sample, sequenced in a study of T cells expressing NK-cell markers. TCRdb re-called the 5' RACE reads; one entry per CDR3 protein, DNA not given. The repertoire table contains about 440,000 distinct CDR3 sequences. The sequencing sample was made of blood T cells: a sorted CD56 or NKG2C T cell subset, CD4+ or CD8+ T cells, or bulk PBMC T cells (not recorded which). The receptor source for this set is a woman aged 18-69 years in good health. Each CDR3 is given with its conserved first and last residue.

j_call	v_call	cdr3_aa
TRBJ2-7	TRBV20-1	CSATQGPYEQYF
TRBJ2-3	TRBV9	CASSGGGLSDTQYF
TRBJ2-7	TRBV7-9	CASSFRGNHEQYF
TRBJ2-3	TRBV2	CASKAGRTDTQYF
TRBJ1-3	TRBV29-1	CSVDLGTGSGNTIYF
TRBJ1-5	TRBV25-1	CASSELFRVVVSNQPQHF
TRBJ2-7	TRBV27	CASRPSRVYGYEQYF
TRBJ2-5	TRBV7-2	CASSSPLGSQETQYF
TRBJ1-5	TRBV12-3/TRBV12-4	CASSLDPLGQPQHF
TRBJ1-2	TRBV20-1	CSANDNYGYTF
TRBJ2-5	TRBV6-5	CASSYTERGTQYF
TRBJ1-2	TRBV3-1	CASSRLTPPEGNDGYTF
TRBJ2-3	TRBV12-3/TRBV12-4	CASRKGLSPDTQYF
TRBJ1-5	TRBV7-2	CASSLDGGSYQPQHF
TRBJ2-1	TRBV3-1	CASSAPSGGEGEQFF
TRBJ1-5	TRBV11-2	CASSSTDSPWAQHF
TRBJ2-7	TRBV12-3/TRBV12-4	CASSFFWDTSSYEQYF
TRBJ2-7	TRBV5-1	CASSSLTSGVYEQYF
TRBJ1-5	TRBV27	CASSSRGGGIQPQHF
TRBJ2-1	TRBV7-2	CASSLAARNEQFF
TRBJ2-2	TRBV9	CASSHGGAVRFGELFF
TRBJ2-5	TRBV5-4	CASSLGGLAGVKLYF
TRBJ2-5	TRBV7-2	CASSLPGVTQYF
TRBJ1-6	TRBV4-1	CASSQDGDRESSYNSPLHF